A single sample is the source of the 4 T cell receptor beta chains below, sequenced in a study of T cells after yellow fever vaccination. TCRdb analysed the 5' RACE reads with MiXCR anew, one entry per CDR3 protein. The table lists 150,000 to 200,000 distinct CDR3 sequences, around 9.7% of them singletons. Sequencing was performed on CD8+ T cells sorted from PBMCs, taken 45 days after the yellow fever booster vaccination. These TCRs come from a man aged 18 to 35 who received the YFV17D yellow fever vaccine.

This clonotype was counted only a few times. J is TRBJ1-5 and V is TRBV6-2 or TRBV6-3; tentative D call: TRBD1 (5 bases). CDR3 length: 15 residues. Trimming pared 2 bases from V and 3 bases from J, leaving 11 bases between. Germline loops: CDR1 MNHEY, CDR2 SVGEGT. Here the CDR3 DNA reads TGTGCCAGCAGTTACCTTCAGGGACCCAATCAGCCCCAGCATTTT. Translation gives CASSYLQGPNQPQHF.

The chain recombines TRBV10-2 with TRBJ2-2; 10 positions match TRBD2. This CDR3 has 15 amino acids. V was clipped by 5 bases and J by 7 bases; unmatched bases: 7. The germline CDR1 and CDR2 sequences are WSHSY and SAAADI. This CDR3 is CASSLWTSGDGELFF. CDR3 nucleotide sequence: TGCGCCAGCAGTCTATGGACTAGCGGTGACGGGGAGCTGTTTTTT.

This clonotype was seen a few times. This CDR3 reads CASSQDGYAGGYTF. CDR3 DNA sequence: TGCGCCAGCAGCCAGGACGGATACGCCGGGGGCTACACCTTC. This chain joins TRBV4-3 and TRBJ1-2, with unresolved D. From germline, CDR1 is LGHNA and CDR2 YSLEER. V dropped 3 bases and J dropped 8 bases, with 16 bases sitting between them. The CDR3 has 14 residues.

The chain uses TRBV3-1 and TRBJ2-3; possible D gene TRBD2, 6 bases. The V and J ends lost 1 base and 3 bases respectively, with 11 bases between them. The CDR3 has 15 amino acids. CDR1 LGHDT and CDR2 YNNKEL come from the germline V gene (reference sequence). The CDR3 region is CASSQVGLRTDTQYF. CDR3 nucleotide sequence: TGTGCCAGCAGCCAAGTTGGACTAAGGACAGATACGCAGTATTTT.